Below are 3 T cell receptor beta chains sequenced from a single sample in a study of T cells in Graves' hyperthyroidism and ophthalmopathy. Amplified TCR beta CDR3 regions came from RNA transcripts. The study used the HTBI primer set for a first-round RT-PCR of the TCR CDR3. MiXCR, applied by TCRdb to the multiplex PCR reads, yields one record per CDR3 protein. The table lists around 280,000 distinct CDR3 sequences, approximately 15% of them singletons, with 7.9% in the top ten. The sequenced material came from blood. The receptor set was obtained from a woman between 40 and 50 years old with Graves' hyperthyroidism.

This chain uses TRBV25-1 with TRBJ2-7; 9 positions match TRBD1. This CDR3 region has 16 residues. Germline values: CDR1 MGHDK, CDR2 SYGVNS. After removal of 5 bases from V and 4 bases from J, the junction contained 12 bases not matched to a gene. Written as DNA, the CDR3 is TGTGCCAGCAGTCAAACAACAGGGGGCTTATCTTACGAGCAGTACTTC. It is translated as CASSQTTGGLSYEQYF.

This clonotype was seen ten or more times. The V and J genes are TRBV2 and TRBJ2-4, with D unclear. CDR1 is SNHLY, CDR2 FYNNEI, per germline. V was shortened by 3 bases and J by 5 bases, with 8 bases between the two germline ends. This CDR3 region has 13 residues. Written as DNA, the CDR3 is TGTGCCAGCAGTGAGGCCGAAGAAAACATTCAGTACTTC. Protein sequence: CASSEAEENIQYF.

This clonotype was seen repeatedly, ten times or more. The genes are TRBV28 and TRBJ1-4; D gene ambiguous. Germline V CDR1 and CDR2: MDHEN, SYDVKM. CDR3 length: 12 amino acids. V was cut by 10 bases and J by 1 base, with 7 bases left in between. The CDR3 loop is CAIKGTNEKLFF. In DNA, the CDR3 is TGTGCCATCAAGGGAACTAATGAAAAACTGTTTTTT.